The entry below gives a single TCR beta chain sequence along with its context. No antigen is known for it. The sample belongs to a study of cytomegalovirus exposure and HLA in healthy donors. Points from the study as a whole: It was taken for granted in presence/absence analyses that sequencing depth across donors was roughly uniform. In a later analysis, V- and J-gene trimming of beta chains associated with a DCLRE1C missense variant, replicated independently. TCR beta sequences reportedly predicted most subjects' HLA-A and HLA-B alleles accurately. With further analysis later on, most CMV-associated TCR beta chains appeared HLA-restricted.

The CDR3 length is 15 residues. Germline lookup yields CDR1 MNHNS and CDR2 SASEGT. Trimming took off 2 bases at V and 2 bases at J, with 13 bases between the two ends. This PCR relied on a set of 60 Vbeta primers and 13 Jbeta primers. Assay used: immunoSEQ multiplex PCR; TCRdb lists only in-frame clones, some missing. The sample holds 120,000 to 150,000 clones; approximately 80% are singletons and the top ten take around 3.9%. Specimen: PBMCs. The source of this sequence is a man in his forties in good health and CMV-seropositive. The genes are TRBV6-1 and TRBJ2-7; a possible D gene is TRBD1 (6 bases). CDR3 region: CASSEFGQSTYEQYF. CDR3 sequence (DNA): TGTGCCAGCAGTGAATTTGGACAGTCTACCTACGAGCAGTACTTC.